Each of the 9 T cell receptor beta chains below was sequenced from the same sample in a study of T-cell reconstitution after alpha-beta-depleted transplantation in children. Findings and limits, study-wide: One year post-transplant, T-cell counts and diversity were largely derived from T cells produced anew.

No antigens are known for them. The authors prepared the TCRbeta library with unique molecular identifiers. TCRdb processed the PCR reads anew with MiXCR; each CDR3 protein has one entry. The sample lists around 270,000 distinct CDR3 sequences, just over 7.5% occurring once. Sequenced here: peripheral blood, sampled 360 days after TCRalphabeta/CD19-depleted stem cell transplant. These receptors originate from a female patient aged 2-9 years who had a stem cell transplant for Fanconi anemia, so the T cells may come from the graft donor.

In regard to this clonotype: A much larger clone is a single base away; this may be a read error. Given the absence of the conserved phenylalanine or tryptophan at the CDR3 end, a read error is likely. The chain uses TRBV20-1 and TRBJ1-1; D possibly corresponds to TRBD1 (6 bases). The CDR3 runs 15 residues. The germline CDR1 and CDR2 sequences are DFQATT and SNEGSKA (reference sequence). Trimming cost V 3 bases and J 0 bases, with 14 bases left between them. CDR3 residues: CSASPPGVMNTEAFC. CDR3 bases: TGCAGTGCTAGCCCGCCAGGGGTCATGAACACTGAAGCTTTCTGT.

This clonotype has at least ten counts. The J gene is TRBJ1-1, the V gene TRBV24-1, with no clear D. CDR1 is KGHDR and CDR2 is SFDVKD in the germline V gene. The CDR3 consists of 14 residues. V gave up 4 bases and J gave up 4 bases, with 12 bases separating them. The CDR3: CATSDLALRTEAFF. The CDR3 DNA reads TGTGCCACCAGTGACTTGGCCCTGCGCACTGAAGCTTTCTTT.

V and J are TRBV5-1 and TRBJ2-7; D is perhaps TRBD1 (6 bases). Trimming took 3 bases from V and 7 from J, leaving 23 bases between them. This CDR3 region has 16 residues. Per the germline V gene, CDR1 is SGHRS and CDR2 is YFSETQ. The chain's CDR3 is CASSYSTRTGYREQYF. DNA of the CDR3: TGCGCCAGCAGCTACTCCACCAGAACAGGGTATCGGGAGCAGTACTTC.

This clonotype was counted at least ten times. This chain connects TRBV20-1 to TRBJ2-3; D unclear. CDR1 DFQATT and CDR2 SNEGSKA come from the germline V gene (reference sequence). CDR3 length: 11 amino acids. Trimming left V 3 bases short and J 6 bases short, with 7 bases between. The CDR3 nucleotides read TGCAGTGCTAGGATGGCGGATACGCAGTATTTT. Translation: CSARMADTQYF.

This clonotype came up many times. The V gene is TRBV27, the J gene TRBJ2-5; D perhaps matches TRBD2 (5 bases). The CDR3 has 14 amino acids. The V gene's germline CDR1 is MNHEY and CDR2 SMNVEV (reference sequence). V was clipped by 0 bases and J by 5 bases, with 10 bases between them. The CDR3 DNA is TGTGCCAGCAGTTTATCCGACACTAGGGAGACCCAGTACTTC. It specifies CASSLSDTRETQYF.

The V call is TRBV4-3, the J call TRBJ1-1; no definite D call. The CDR3 runs 13 residues. Trimming took off 6 bases at V and 0 bases at J, with 8 bases between the two ends. Germline CDR1 and CDR2: LGHNA and YSLEER. DNA of the CDR3: TGCGCCAGCAGGCAGACGATGAACACTGAAGCTTTCTTT. This translates into CASRQTMNTEAFF.

This clonotype was recorded at least ten times. The gene calls are TRBV15 and TRBJ1-5; D perhaps matches TRBD1 (5 bases). V was pared by 5 bases and J by 2 bases, with 13 bases between. This CDR3 has 15 residues. Germline V gene sequence: CDR1 LNHNV, CDR2 YYDKDF (reference sequence). In nucleotides, the CDR3 is TGTGCCACCAGCGAGGGGCGGAAGGGCAATCAGCCCCAGCATTTT. This translates into CATSEGRKGNQPQHF.

The chain uses TRBV7-9 and TRBJ2-6; D is unclear. Germline CDR1 reads SEHNR; CDR2 reads FQNEAQ (reference sequence). V shed 8 bases and J shed 4 bases, with 6 bases lying between them. The CDR3 has 12 amino acids. This chain's CDR3 is CASEDGANVLTF. The CDR3 DNA reads TGTGCCAGCGAAGACGGGGCCAACGTCCTGACTTTC.

The V and J genes are TRBV28 and TRBJ2-3; TRBD1 matches 9 bases. Germline V gene data show CDR1 as MDHEN and CDR2 as SYDVKM. The CDR3 has 13 amino acids. Trimming took 8 bases from V and 6 from J; bases not matched to a gene: 6. The CDR3, as DNA: TGTGCCAGCTTTGGGACAGGGTTTGATACGCAGTATTTT. Residues: CASFGTGFDTQYF.